The sequence of this T cell receptor (beta chain) was determined in a study of cytomegalovirus exposure and HLA in healthy donors. The V gene's germline CDR1 is SGHTA and CDR2 FQGNSA. Between the trimmed V and J ends, which lost 7 bases and 7 bases, there was a span of 19 bases. The CDR3 length is 15 residues. Notes on the study in general: HLA allele associations emerged for roughly 16,000 TCR beta sequences in a later analysis, at 0.05 false discovery rate.

PCR amplification relied on 60 Vbeta primers (plus 13 Jbeta primers). This table comes from immunoSEQ multiplex PCR, and its TCRdb copy is limited to in-frame clones, with some not included. The top ten clones hold 1.3% to 1.5% of a sample with 200,000 to 250,000 clones, 65% to 90% of them seen once. Remarks on this clone: Antigen: not known.

This chain uses TRBV7-2 with TRBJ1-4, with a tentative D call TRBD1 (6 bases). The sequenced sample consisted of PBMCs. The sequence came from a girl aged 5-17 years in good health and CMV-seronegative. The CDR3 nucleotides read TGTGCCAGCACCACTCGAGGGGGTTTGAGTGAAAAACTGTTTTTT. Protein sequence: CASTTRGGLSEKLFF.